One and the same sample provided the 18 T cell receptor beta chains below, sequenced in a study of blood T cell repertoires in COVID-19. Generated by immunoSEQ multiplex PCR, the TCRdb table keeps only in-frame clones and is missing some. The data show some 190,000 clones, about 80% seen once. Sequenced: PBMCs or T cells enriched from blood (not recorded which). The source is a man aged 60-69 years who had been exposed to COVID-19.

This clone appeared a few times. V and J are TRBV19 and TRBJ2-2; 11 nucleotides match TRBD2. CDR1 and CDR2 from the germline V gene are LNHDA and SQIVND (reference sequence). This CDR3 has 16 amino acids. With 7 bases clipped from V and 6 bases from J, the junction kept 10 bases outside the gene matches. As DNA, the CDR3 is TGTGCCAGTACCACTTCTAGCGGGAGGATCTCCGGGGAGCTGTTTTTT. This codes for CASTTSSGRISGELFF.

This rearrangement joins TRBV9 to TRBJ1-5, with D hard to call. V was clipped by 0 bases and J by 3 bases, with 7 bases between them. Germline V gives CDR1 SGDLS, CDR2 YYNGEE. The CDR3 spans 14 residues. CDR3: CASSVGGNNQPQHF. The DNA for the CDR3 is TGTGCCAGCAGCGTAGGAGGCAACAATCAGCCCCAGCATTTT.

This chain connects TRBV15 to TRBJ2-1, with TRBD2 identical over 11 bases. V lost 0 bases and J lost 10; bases outside the gene matches: 5. There are 15 residues in the CDR3. Germline CDR1 and CDR2: LNHNV and YYDKDF (reference sequence). The CDR3 nucleotides read TGTGCCACCAGCAGAGACCGACTAGCGGGATACGAGCAGTTCTTC. Translated, it gives CATSRDRLAGYEQFF.

The J gene is TRBJ1-5, the V gene TRBV5-6, with TRBD1 matching 7 bases. Trimming took 4 bases from V and 1 from J; bases not matched to a gene: 8. The CDR3 sequence is 16 residues long. Germline V lookup: CDR1 SGHDT, CDR2 YYEEEE. In DNA, the CDR3 is TGTGCCAGCAGCCGCTCACAGGGGAAGAGCAATCAGCCCCAGCATTTT. Its protein is CASSRSQGKSNQPQHF. The variable domain in full, with the rest retrieved from reference TRBV5-6 and TRBJ1-5, is DAGVTQSPTHLIKTRGQQVTLRCSPKSGHDTVSWYQQALGQGPQFIFQYYEEEERQRGNFPDRFSGHQFPNYSSELNVNALLLGDSALYLCASSRSQGKSNQPQHFGDGTRLSIL.

The chain recombines TRBV20-1 with TRBJ2-1; D remains unclear. Per the germline V gene, CDR1 is DFQATT and CDR2 is SNEGSKA (reference sequence). The germline V and J ends were trimmed by 5 bases and 12 bases, with 14 bases remaining between them. CDR3 length equals 11 residues. The CDR3 nucleotides are TGCAGTGCTTACAACCCCCCCCGGCAGTTCTTC. Translated, it gives CSAYNPPRQFF.

The V and J genes are TRBV7-3 and TRBJ2-3, with TRBD2 identical over 12 bases. Trimming at V came to 4 bases and at J to 8 bases, leaving 13 bases not matched to a gene. In germline, CDR1 is SGHTA, CDR2 FQGTGA. The CDR3 is 17 amino acids. The CDR3 loop is CASSYSGTSGSSGTQYF. CDR3 bases: TGTGCCAGCAGCTATTCCGGGACTAGCGGGTCCTCGGGTACGCAGTATTTT.

CDR3 bases: TGTGCCAGTAGTTTCCTATCCGTCAGCGGGAGGGCCAACGAGCAGTACTTC. It is translated as CASSFLSVSGRANEQYF. The chain uses TRBV19 and TRBJ2-7, with 10 bases identical to TRBD2. CDR1 is LNHDA and CDR2 is SQIVND in the germline V gene (reference sequence). This CDR3 spans 17 amino acids. The ends lost 5 bases at V and 5 bases at J; junction bases unmatched: 15.

The chain links TRBV2 to TRBJ1-3; D unresolved. Germline V gives CDR1 SNHLY, CDR2 FYNNEI. The V and J ends lost 5 bases and 11 bases respectively, with 19 bases between them. The CDR3 contains 14 residues. The CDR3 is CASSSAGSLAPIYF. The CDR3 bases are TGTGCCAGCAGTTCAGCGGGATCTCTCGCGCCCATATATTTT.

J is TRBJ1-5 and V is TRBV30; no reliable D call. CDR1 and CDR2 from the germline V gene are GTSNPN and SVGIG (reference sequence). V lost 2 bases and J lost 7, with 12 bases in between. The CDR3 totals 13 residues. The CDR3 region is CAWSWEKEQPQHF. The CDR3 DNA reads as TGTGCCTGGAGTTGGGAGAAGGAACAGCCCCAGCATTTT.

CDR3 residues: CAISESGQGATGYTF. The CDR3 DNA follows: TGTGCCATCAGTGAGTCGGGACAGGGGGCAACAGGCTACACCTTC. The chain joins TRBV10-3 to TRBJ1-2, with 12 nucleotides matching TRBD1. The V gene end was trimmed by 0 bases and the J gene end by 8 bases; junction bases not matched to a gene: 4. The CDR3 has 15 amino acids. Germline V lookup: CDR1 ENHRY, CDR2 SYGVKD.

V gene TRBV6-5 combines with J gene TRBJ2-3; 9 bases agree with TRBD1. The CDR3 extends over 15 amino acids. Germline trimming cut 8 bases from V and 2 bases from J; bases unmatched to any gene: 8. In germline, CDR1 is MNHEY, CDR2 SVGAGI. CDR3 protein: CASVDGTGITDTQYF. In nucleotides, the CDR3 is TGTGCCAGCGTGGACGGGACAGGGATCACAGATACGCAGTATTTT.

The gene calls are TRBV9 and TRBJ2-7; D uncertain. The CDR3 runs 14 residues. V was clipped by 0 bases and J by 5 bases, with 12 bases between them. From germline, CDR1 is SGDLS and CDR2 YYNGEE. The CDR3 DNA reads TGTGCCAGCAGCGTAGGCGGCTCCCGGGACGAGCAGTACTTC. It is translated as CASSVGGSRDEQYF.

The chain is built from TRBV30 and TRBJ2-7; 7 bases align to TRBD1. CDR3 length equals 14 residues. Looked up from germline, CDR1 is GTSNPN and CDR2 is SVGIG (reference sequence). V was clipped by 3 bases and J by 3 bases; unmatched bases: 8. The CDR3: CAWSRDSNLYEQYF. CDR3 nucleotides: TGTGCCTGGAGCCGGGACAGTAACCTCTACGAGCAGTACTTC.

The chain is built from TRBV14 and TRBJ2-1; 14 bases fit TRBD2. This CDR3 region has 16 residues. Germline CDR1 SGHDN, CDR2 FVKESK. The J segment lost 4 bases and the V segment lost 4 bases, leaving 3 bases of the junction unmatched. The CDR3 protein is CASSPRLAGGYNEQFF. DNA for the CDR3: TGTGCCAGCAGCCCTAGACTAGCGGGAGGGTACAATGAGCAGTTCTTC.

The CDR3: CAWRAAVADTEAFF. In DNA, the CDR3 is TGTGCCTGGAGGGCCGCGGTGGCGGACACTGAAGCTTTCTTT. The J gene is TRBJ1-1, the V gene TRBV30, with unresolved D. V was cut by 3 bases and J by 3 bases, with 14 bases left in between. CDR1 is GTSNPN and CDR2 is SVGIG in the germline V gene (reference sequence). There are 14 residues in the CDR3.

This chain connects TRBV5-4 to TRBJ2-1; 7 bases align to TRBD2. CDR1 is SGHNT and CDR2 is YYREEE in the germline V gene (reference sequence). J lost 7 bases, V lost 4 bases, and 14 bases had no gene match. CDR3 length equals 16 residues. The DNA of the CDR3 is TGTGCCAGCAGCCCGGGGGTTGGCGGGAGTATTAATGAGCAGTTCTTC. It is translated as CASSPGVGGSINEQFF.

The V call is TRBV4-2, the J call TRBJ2-1, with D possibly matching TRBD2 (6 bases). Trimming shortened V by 4 bases and J by 5 bases, and 15 bases separated the two germline ends. Germline V gives CDR1 LGHNA, CDR2 YNFKEQ. The CDR3 is 15 residues long. The CDR3 bases are TGTGCCAGCAGCCTCGGGAGACGGACTCACAATGAGCAGTTCTTC. This sequence encodes CASSLGRRTHNEQFF.

CDR3 bases: TGTGCCAGAGGCCGGGTGGCCCAGTACTTC. Translation: CARGRVAQYF. The chain couples TRBV6-5 to TRBJ2-5; D gene ambiguous. The germline gives CDR1 MNHEY, CDR2 SVGAGI. Trimming removed 9 bases at V and 9 bases at J, with 11 bases between. CDR3 size: 10 residues.